These 25 T cell receptor beta chains share one sample of origin, sequenced in a study of T cells in Graves' hyperthyroidism and ophthalmopathy. Amplification of TCR beta CDR3 regions used RNA as the template. With the HTBI primer set, the TCR CDR3 went through a first round of RT-PCR. TCRdb re-analysed the multiplex PCR reads in MiXCR, keeping a single row per CDR3 protein. The repertoire holds some 350,000 distinct CDR3 sequences, just under 25% seen once, with over 70% in the top ten. Sequencing was done on a sample of blood. The receptors were sampled from a man aged 50-60 years with Graves' hyperthyroidism.

This clonotype has more than one count but fewer than ten. V usage is TRBV27 and J usage is TRBJ2-7; TRBD1 matches 10 bases. The germline V gene encodes CDR1 MNHEY and CDR2 SMNVEV (reference sequence). The CDR3 is 15 amino acids. Losses at the gene ends were 6 bases for V and 1 base for J; bases not matched to a gene: 6. The CDR3 sequence is CASRGTGVVSYEQYF. The CDR3, as DNA: TGTGCCAGCAGGGGGACAGGGGTAGTATCCTACGAGCAGTACTTC.

This clonotype has ten or more counts. This rearrangement joins TRBV10-3 to TRBJ2-5; 7 nucleotides match TRBD1. J was trimmed by 5 bases and V by 6 bases; bases with no gene match: 3. CDR3 length: 12 amino acids. Germline values: CDR1 ENHRY, CDR2 SYGVKD. Written as DNA, the CDR3 is TGTGCCATCAGGGACAGGCGGGAGACCCAGTACTTC. It is translated as CAIRDRRETQYF.

V is TRBV5-1 and J is TRBJ1-1, with no clear D. This CDR3 contains 14 residues. The germline gives CDR1 SGHRS, CDR2 YFSETQ. Trimming shortened V by 2 bases and J by 11 bases, and 19 bases separated the two germline ends. CDR3 protein: CASSFLTATRGAFF. The CDR3 bases are TGCGCCAGCAGCTTCCTTACAGCGACACGTGGTGCTTTCTTT. Combining the CDR3 with reference TRBV5-1 and TRBJ1-1 gives the whole variable domain KAGVTQTPRYLIKTRGQQVTLSCSPISGHRSVSWYQQTPGQGLQFLFEYFSETQRNKGNFPGRFSGRQFSNSRSEMNVSTLELGDSALYLCASSFLTATRGAFFGQGTRLTVV.

This clonotype has ten or more counts. This chain uses TRBV20-1 with TRBJ2-3, with D perhaps matching TRBD1 or TRBD2 (6 bases each). The CDR3 loop spans 14 amino acids. V was clipped by 6 bases and J by 2 bases, with 15 bases between them. Looked up from germline, CDR1 is DFQATT and CDR2 is SNEGSKA (reference sequence). The CDR3 spells CSAQRGAVTDTQYF. CDR3 in DNA: TGCAGTGCCCAGAGGGGGGCGGTCACAGATACGCAGTATTTT.

This clonotype has only a few counts. CDR3 sequence (DNA): TGTGCCAGCAGCCAAGACCATTATGGCTACACCTTC. This gives the protein CASSQDHYGYTF. The J gene is TRBJ1-2, the V gene TRBV3-1; no reliable D call. This CDR3 has 12 residues. V lost 0 bases and J 5 bases, leaving 4 bases between the germline ends. Germline assignment: CDR1 LGHDT and CDR2 YNNKEL (reference sequence).

This clonotype has a count of ten or more. The chain carries TRBV28 and TRBJ1-5, with TRBD1 matching over 10 bases. There are 14 residues in the CDR3. The V and J ends lost 7 bases and 6 bases, in that order; junction bases with no gene match: 6. The germline V gene has CDR1 MDHEN and CDR2 SYDVKM. CDR3 in DNA: TGTGCCAGCATTCCGGGACAGGGGTTTCAGCCCCAGCATTTT. This encodes CASIPGQGFQPQHF.

Many counts were recorded for this clonotype. The CDR3 region is CASSRLEVEETQYF. In DNA form, the CDR3 reads TGTGCCAGCAGTAGACTAGAGGTGGAAGAGACCCAGTACTTC. The V call is TRBV12-3 or TRBV12-4, the J call TRBJ2-5; D is possibly TRBD2 (6 bases). The germline V and J ends were trimmed by 5 bases and 3 bases, with 13 bases remaining between them. The length of the CDR3 is 14 residues.

The chain carries TRBV5-1 and TRBJ2-1; no reliable D call. The CDR3 has 16 residues. Germline V gene lookup returns CDR1 SGHRS and CDR2 YFSETQ. V lost 2 bases and J lost 0, with 12 bases in between. The CDR3 loop reads CASSFGSLSSYNEQFF. CDR3 nucleotide sequence: TGCGCCAGCAGCTTCGGCAGCCTAAGCTCCTACAATGAGCAGTTCTTC.

This clonotype was seen ten or more times. The genes are TRBV2 and TRBJ2-1; 10 nucleotides match TRBD2. The CDR3 is 15 residues long. Germline-derived CDR1 and CDR2 are SNHLY and FYNNEI. V lost 2 bases and J lost 4; bases outside the gene matches: 2. CDR3 sequence: CASSETGLAYNEQFF. The CDR3 DNA reads TGTGCCAGCAGTGAAACGGGACTAGCGTACAATGAGCAGTTCTTC.

This clonotype was recorded many times. J is TRBJ2-1 and V is TRBV24-1; D unresolved. From germline, CDR1 is KGHDR and CDR2 SFDVKD. V was pared by 6 bases and J by 6 bases, with 11 bases between. The CDR3 length is 13 residues. The CDR3 is CATSKSAFNEQFF. The CDR3 coding sequence is TGTGCCACCAGTAAATCGGCATTCAATGAGCAGTTCTTC.

V usage is TRBV20-1 and J usage is TRBJ2-7; D may be TRBD2 (6 bases). The germline V gene encodes CDR1 DFQATT and CDR2 SNEGSKA (reference sequence). V lost 3 bases and J lost 1, with 16 bases in between. The CDR3 consists of 15 residues. The DNA of the CDR3 is TGCAGTGCTAGCTATATGTACCGGGGGTCCTACGAGCAGTACTTC. It is translated as CSASYMYRGSYEQYF.

In its sample, this clonotype was seen a few times. The chain is built from TRBV30 and TRBJ1-1, with D unresolved. Germline V CDR1 and CDR2: GTSNPN, SVGIG (reference sequence). V was cut by 7 bases and J by 7 bases, with 16 bases left in between. CDR3 length equals 12 residues. The CDR3 spells CASTGSQVEAFF. DNA of the CDR3: TGTGCCTCCACCGGATCTCAGGTTGAAGCTTTCTTT.

This clonotype came up many times. This chain uses TRBV20-1 with TRBJ2-7, with TRBD2 identical over 9 bases. Germline CDR1 reads DFQATT; CDR2 reads SNEGSKA (reference sequence). The CDR3 runs to 15 residues. After removal of 0 bases from V and 7 bases from J, the junction contained 10 bases not matched to a gene. The CDR3, as DNA: TGCAGTGCTAGAGATCAGGCGGGAGGGCCGTGGGAGCAGTACTTC. Protein product: CSARDQAGGPWEQYF.

CDR3 in DNA: TGTGCCAGCAGTGACCAAACCAGGGGGGGTAACTATGGCTACACCTTC. It is translated as CASSDQTRGGNYGYTF. The chain couples TRBV6-1 to TRBJ1-2, with 7 bases fitting TRBD1. This CDR3 spans 16 amino acids. With V trimmed by 3 bases and J by 1 base, 8 bases remained unmatched. Germline CDR1 is MNHNS and CDR2 is SASEGT.

This clonotype showed up just a few times. V and J are TRBV20-1 and TRBJ2-4; D gene ambiguous. The CDR3 has 13 amino acids. V lost 2 bases to trimming and J lost 7 bases, with 12 bases between them. Germline-derived CDR1 and CDR2 are DFQATT and SNEGSKA (reference sequence). CDR3 sequence: CSARSSERNIQYF. The CDR3 region has the DNA TGCAGTGCTAGATCGTCAGAGAGGAACATTCAGTACTTC.

Remarks on this clonotype: A much larger clone lies one base from this, so it may be a read error. The V call is TRBV12-3 or TRBV12-4, the J call TRBJ2-2; 8 bases line up with TRBD2. The V segment lost 6 bases and the J segment 6 bases; nucleotides outside the gene matches: 9. The CDR3 runs 15 residues. The CDR3 here is CASSPLAVGAGELFF. As DNA, the CDR3 is TGTGCCAGCAGCCCACTAGCGGTAGGTGCCGGGGAGCTGTTTTTT.

This clonotype was recorded at least ten times. The rearrangement links TRBV28 to TRBJ2-3; D is possibly TRBD1 (5 bases). The V gene lost 3 bases and the J gene lost 4 bases, with 14 bases spanning the gap. CDR3 size: 15 residues. Germline CDR1 reads MDHEN; CDR2 reads SYDVKM. CDR3 protein: CASSLAGSKADTQYF. Here the CDR3 DNA reads TGTGCCAGCAGTTTGGCAGGGTCGAAAGCAGATACGCAGTATTTT.

This clonotype was observed at least ten times. This sequence joins TRBV24-1 and TRBJ2-3, with D hard to call. V was cut by 4 bases and J by 7 bases, with 11 bases left in between. The CDR3 is 13 residues long. Looked up from germline, CDR1 is KGHDR and CDR2 is SFDVKD. CDR3 sequence reads: CATSEPNWNTQYF. CDR3 DNA: TGTGCCACCAGTGAACCAAACTGGAATACGCAGTATTTT.

This clonotype was detected a few times. This rearrangement joins TRBV5-5 to TRBJ2-3, with D possibly being TRBD2 (6 bases). This CDR3 comprises 14 residues. CDR1 SGHKS and CDR2 YYEKEE come from the germline V gene (reference sequence). V was clipped by 4 bases and J by 2 bases, with 11 bases between them. The CDR3 is CASSQGLLTDTQYF. The CDR3 DNA reads as TGTGCCAGCAGCCAAGGACTACTCACAGATACGCAGTATTTT. The full variable domain, completed using reference TRBV5-5 and TRBJ2-3, is DAGVTQSPTHLIKTRGQQVTLRCSPISGHKSVSWYQQVLGQGPQFIFQYYEKEERGRGNFPDRFSARQFPNYSSELNVNALLLGDSALYLCASSQGLLTDTQYFGPGTRLTVL.

This clonotype turned up a few times. This chain links TRBV20-1 with TRBJ2-1; D not resolved. Germline V lookup: CDR1 DFQATT, CDR2 SNEGSKA (reference sequence). The CDR3 is made up of 12 amino acids. Trimming cost V 3 bases and J 3 bases, with 6 bases left between them. In DNA, the CDR3 is TGCAGTGCTAGCGACCTCTACAATGAGCAGTTCTTC. Its protein is CSASDLYNEQFF.

V gene TRBV6-5 combines with J gene TRBJ1-4; D is ambiguous. The CDR3 runs to 16 residues. Trimming left V 2 bases short and J 3 bases short, with 13 bases between. Germline V gene lookup returns CDR1 MNHEY and CDR2 SVGAGI. The DNA for the CDR3 is TGTGCCAGCAGTTACCGTTCTGACACCGCTAATGAAAAACTGTTTTTT. This codes for CASSYRSDTANEKLFF.

The table lists this clonotype with a few counts. For the CDR3, the DNA is TGCGCCAGCAGCTTGCTATCTGGCGGACAAGAGACCCAGTACTTC. It codes for CASSLLSGGQETQYF. This sequence joins TRBV5-1 and TRBJ2-5, with no clear D. This CDR3 has 15 residues. With 1 base removed from V and 2 bases from J, the gap between germline ends came to 12 bases. Germline values: CDR1 SGHRS, CDR2 YFSETQ.

The chain employs TRBV7-9 and TRBJ1-1; possible D gene TRBD1, 5 bases. This CDR3 spans 15 amino acids. The germline V gene has CDR1 SEHNR and CDR2 FQNEAQ (reference sequence). The germline V and J ends were trimmed by 3 bases and 4 bases, with 15 bases remaining between them. DNA for the CDR3: TGTGCCAGCAGCTTTGCCGGGACGGAGGGCACTGAAGCTTTCTTT. Translation gives CASSFAGTEGTEAFF.

This clonotype was recorded many times. The V and J genes are TRBV30 and TRBJ1-1; TRBD1 aligns across 7 bases. J was trimmed by 4 bases and V by 2 bases; bases with no gene match: 13. The CDR3 loop spans 16 amino acids. CDR1 GTSNPN and CDR2 SVGIG come from the germline V gene (reference sequence). This chain's CDR3 is CAWSFPRTGGSTEAFF. CDR3 DNA: TGTGCCTGGAGTTTCCCCAGGACAGGCGGGAGCACTGAAGCTTTCTTT.

The chain recombines TRBV7-8 with TRBJ2-2, with D perhaps given as TRBD1 or TRBD2 (5 bases each). CDR3 length: 16 amino acids. The germline V gene has CDR1 SGHVS and CDR2 FQNEAQ. V was pared by 7 bases and J by 0 bases, with 15 bases between. The chain's CDR3 is CASNFAGTPNTGELFF. CDR3 sequence (DNA): TGTGCCAGCAATTTCGCCGGGACCCCGAACACCGGGGAGCTGTTTTTT.